The next 22 T cell receptor beta chains were all read from a single sample in a study of regulatory T cells in long-lasting Graves disease. The time point was: newly diagnosed GD, antithyroid drugs for less than 3 months. The TCR library was prepared using RNA isolated from PBMCs. Libraries of TCR beta came from iRepertoire HTBI primers plus Arm-PCR of CDR3 regions. TCRdb itself ran the multiplex PCR reads through MiXCR, one entry per CDR3 protein. The table has 450,000 to 600,000 distinct CDR3 sequences, roughly 15% seen once. The same sample was also used in a study of T cells in Graves' hyperthyroidism and ophthalmopathy.

The input for sequencing was peripheral blood mononuclear cells (PBMCs), taken at new diagnosis, from a patient treated with antithyroid drugs. These receptors all stem from a middle-aged man with Graves disease.

The table lists this clonotype with many counts. V usage is TRBV30 and J usage is TRBJ2-3; D uncertain. Between the trimmed V and J ends, which lost 3 bases and 0 bases, there was a span of 16 bases. CDR1 GTSNPN and CDR2 SVGIG come from the germline V gene (reference sequence). CDR3 length: 16 residues. The CDR3 nucleotides read TGTGCCTGGAGATTAGGACGCATACGGAGCACAGATACGCAGTATTTT. Its translation: CAWRLGRIRSTDTQYF.

The chain links TRBV27 to TRBJ2-7; the D call may be TRBD1 or TRBD2 (6 bases each). The CDR3 extends over 11 amino acids. The germline gives CDR1 MNHEY, CDR2 SMNVEV (reference sequence). Trimming stripped 7 bases from V and 5 bases from J, with 9 bases between. Here the CDR3 reads CASIGGNEQYF. CDR3 sequence (DNA): TGTGCCAGCATAGGGGGGAACGAGCAGTACTTC.

This clonotype was counted only a few times. This rearrangement joins TRBV28 to TRBJ1-2, with D hard to call. The CDR3 covers 11 residues. Germline loops: CDR1 MDHEN, CDR2 SYDVKM. V shed 6 bases and J shed 1 base, with 3 bases lying between them. This chain's CDR3 is CASRHNYGYTF. The CDR3, as DNA: TGTGCCAGCAGACATAACTATGGCTACACCTTC.

This clonotype was counted ten times or more. The rearrangement joins TRBV4-1 to TRBJ2-3; 9 bases line up with TRBD2. This CDR3 is 18 amino acids long. Looked up from germline, CDR1 is MGHRA and CDR2 is YSYEKL. V shed 3 bases, J shed 0 bases, and the junction held 10 bases outside the gene matches. The CDR3 spells CASSHERLAGFSTDTQYF. In DNA form, the CDR3 reads TGCGCCAGCAGCCACGAACGTCTAGCGGGATTTAGCACAGATACGCAGTATTTT.

This clonotype was seen more than once but under ten times. The chain recombines TRBV19 with TRBJ2-1; 12 nucleotides agree with TRBD2. The CDR3 has 15 amino acids. J lost 4 bases, V lost 10 bases, and 8 bases had no gene match. CDR1 LNHDA and CDR2 SQIVND come from the germline V gene (reference sequence). The CDR3 DNA sequence: TGTGCCACCACGACTAGCGGGAGATCGTACAATGAGCAGTTCTTC. This encodes CATTTSGRSYNEQFF. The variable domain in full, completed from reference TRBV19 and TRBJ2-1, reads DGGITQSPKYLFRKEGQNVTLSCEQNLNHDAMYWYRQDPGQGLRLIYYSQIVNDFQKGDIAEGYSVSREKKESFPLTVTSAQKNPTAFYLCATTTSGRSYNEQFFGPGTRLTVL.

This clonotype was picked up a small number of times. This sequence may be a read error, since a much larger clone differs from it by one base. This chain uses TRBV3-1 with TRBJ2-5; D not resolved. Trimming left V 0 bases short and J 1 base short, with 12 bases between. The CDR3 length is 16 residues. Germline V gives CDR1 LGHDT, CDR2 YNNKEL (reference sequence). The CDR3, as DNA: TGTGCCAGCAGCCAAGACATACCGAGTGCCCAAGAGACCCAGTACTTC. Amino acid sequence: CASSQDIPSAQETQYF.

The rearrangement joins TRBV9 to TRBJ2-3, with 11 bases lining up with TRBD2. Germline-derived CDR1 and CDR2 are SGDLS and YYNGEE. V was pared by 0 bases and J by 2 bases, with 2 bases of the junction left unmatched. The CDR3 length is 16 residues. CDR3 nucleotides: TGTGCCAGCAGCGTAGTGGGACTAGCGGACACAGATACGCAGTATTTT. Residues: CASSVVGLADTDTQYF.

The count of this clonotype is one. V gene TRBV20-1 combines with J gene TRBJ2-7; D ambiguous. The germline V and J ends were trimmed by 3 bases and 9 bases, with 18 bases remaining between them. Germline-derived CDR1 and CDR2 are DFQATT and SNEGSKA (reference sequence). The CDR3 has 13 amino acids. CDR3 protein: CSASLGQTHGQYF. The DNA for the CDR3 is TGCAGTGCTAGTCTTGGGCAGACCCACGGGCAGTACTTC.

This clonotype has at least ten counts. The chain uses TRBV28 and TRBJ2-5; 8 bases agree with TRBD2. The CDR3 extends over 15 amino acids. CDR1 and CDR2 from the germline V gene are MDHEN and SYDVKM. The J segment lost 4 bases and the V segment lost 2 bases, leaving 6 bases of the junction unmatched. The CDR3 protein is CASSLPSGWVETQYF. The CDR3 nucleotides are TGTGCCAGCAGTTTACCTAGCGGGTGGGTAGAGACCCAGTACTTC.

This clonotype was found many times. The V gene is TRBV28, the J gene TRBJ2-1; 8 bases align to TRBD2. CDR3 size: 13 residues. Germline CDR1 is MDHEN and CDR2 is SYDVKM. V was clipped by 5 bases and J by 7 bases; unmatched bases: 4. CDR3 nucleotide sequence: TGTGCCAGCAGTCCCGGGGGGGCGAATGAGCAGTTCTTC. It encodes CASSPGGANEQFF.

Only a few counts were recorded for this clonotype. The chain carries TRBV6-4 and TRBJ2-1; no firm D call. Germline V CDR1 and CDR2: MRHNA, SNTAGT. The CDR3 extends over 15 amino acids. The germline V and J ends were trimmed by 0 bases and 8 bases, with 14 bases remaining between them. The CDR3 spells CASSDSIVGAYEQFF. The DNA of the CDR3 is TGTGCCAGCAGTGACTCGATAGTTGGAGCTTATGAGCAGTTCTTC.

The chain carries TRBV6-2 or TRBV6-3 and TRBJ2-1; 16 bases line up with TRBD2. CDR3 size: 17 residues. CDR1 and CDR2 from the germline V gene are MNHEY and SVGEGT. Trimming at V came to 7 bases and at J to 8 bases, leaving 11 bases not matched to a gene. The CDR3 sequence: CASTPGTSGRAHHEQFF. The CDR3 DNA reads TGTGCCAGCACTCCAGGGACTAGCGGGAGGGCCCACCATGAGCAGTTCTTC.

This clonotype was picked up many times. The genes are TRBV18 and TRBJ1-1; D remains ambiguous. Germline lookup yields CDR1 KGHSH and CDR2 LQKENI. V gave up 6 bases and J gave up 0 bases, with 8 bases separating them. The CDR3 extends over 13 amino acids. CDR3 nucleotides: TGTGCCAGCTCCCGGGCACTGAACACTGAAGCTTTCTTT. Protein product: CASSRALNTEAFF.

V gene TRBV19 combines with J gene TRBJ2-7; D ambiguous. The germline V and J ends were trimmed by 2 bases and 1 base, with 6 bases remaining between them. The V gene's germline CDR1 is LNHDA and CDR2 SQIVND (reference sequence). The CDR3 length is 13 residues. The CDR3 bases are TGTGCCAGTAGTATAAGTTGGTCCTACGAGCAGTACTTC. Residues: CASSISWSYEQYF.

The chain links TRBV7-2 to TRBJ2-1; 8 nucleotides line up with TRBD1. Trimming took 5 bases from V and 11 from J; bases not matched to a gene: 5. Looked up from germline, CDR1 is SGHTA and CDR2 is FQGNSA. The CDR3 totals 12 residues. The CDR3 DNA is TGTGCCAGCAGCATGGACAGGGTGAAGCAGTTCTTC. Protein sequence: CASSMDRVKQFF. Drawing the rest from reference TRBV7-2 and TRBJ2-1, the complete variable domain is GAGVSQSPSNKVTEKGKDVELRCDPISGHTALYWYRQSLGQGLEFLIYFQGNSAPDKSGLPSDRFSAERTGGSVSTLTIQRTQQEDSAVYLCASSMDRVKQFFGPGTRLTVL.

This chain connects TRBV5-1 to TRBJ2-7; TRBD2 might be the D (7 bases). CDR1 is SGHRS, CDR2 YFSETQ, per germline. V was trimmed by 4 bases and J by 3 bases, leaving 17 bases between them. The CDR3 contains 15 residues. CDR3 region: CASSAGAGVGYEQYF. CDR3 nucleotide sequence: TGCGCCAGCAGCGCGGGGGCAGGGGTAGGCTACGAGCAGTACTTC.

This clonotype was seen many times. V and J are TRBV11-1 and TRBJ2-3; possibly TRBD2 for D (6 bases). This CDR3 is built from 15 residues. V shed 3 bases and J shed 4 bases, with 14 bases lying between them. Germline CDR1 is SGHAT and CDR2 is FQDESV (reference sequence). CDR3 protein: CASSFNSPGADTQYF. Here the CDR3 DNA reads TGTGCCAGCAGCTTCAATAGCCCGGGAGCAGATACGCAGTATTTT.

Ten or more counts support this clonotype. The chain links TRBV15 to TRBJ1-2, with D possibly matching TRBD1 (5 bases). Trimming took off 3 bases at V and 3 bases at J, with 8 bases between the two ends. CDR1 LNHNV and CDR2 YYDKDF come from the germline V gene (reference sequence). The CDR3 covers 13 residues. The DNA of the CDR3 is TGTGCCACCAGCAGGGGGACGGACTATGGCTACACCTTC. Translating gives CATSRGTDYGYTF.

This clonotype was seen ten or more times. This chain links TRBV7-9 with TRBJ1-2; perhaps TRBD1 as D (5 bases). The CDR3 sequence is 12 residues long. The germline V gene encodes CDR1 SEHNR and CDR2 FQNEAQ (reference sequence). V was shortened by 8 bases and J by 5 bases, with 12 bases between the two germline ends. The CDR3 DNA is TGTGCCAGCGGACAAGAGGGATATGGCTACACCTTC. Translation: CASGQEGYGYTF.

This clonotype was detected ten times or more. The J gene is TRBJ2-1, the V gene TRBV24-1; D is unclear. Trimming took off 4 bases at V and 4 bases at J, with 4 bases between the two ends. This CDR3 is 12 amino acids long. Germline V CDR1 and CDR2: KGHDR, SFDVKD. The CDR3 DNA is TGTGCCACCAGTGACTCTTACAATGAGCAGTTCTTC. Its translation is CATSDSYNEQFF.

This clonotype was observed at least ten times. V gene TRBV7-2 combines with J gene TRBJ2-7; perhaps TRBD2 as D (6 bases). Germline V gene data show CDR1 as SGHTA and CDR2 as FQGNSA. V was pared by 5 bases and J by 6 bases, with 11 bases between. The CDR3 extends over 12 amino acids. The CDR3 sequence is CASSPPGVEQYF. CDR3 DNA sequence: TGTGCCAGCAGCCCCCCGGGGGTCGAGCAGTACTTC.

In this sample, this clonotype turned up a few times. The chain has TRBV6-5 and TRBJ2-2, with 9 nucleotides matching TRBD1. With V trimmed by 2 bases and J by 5 bases, 3 bases remained unmatched. Germline V gene data show CDR1 as MNHEY and CDR2 as SVGAGI. This CDR3 region has 15 residues. CDR3 sequence: CASSYGTGPTGELFF. CDR3 sequence (DNA): TGTGCCAGCAGTTACGGGACAGGGCCAACCGGGGAGCTGTTTTTT.